This TCR beta chain came from a study of cytotoxic CD8 clonotypes in ibrutinib-treated CLL. The data were produced by immunoSEQ multiplex PCR, yet TCRdb's version contains in-frame clones alone and is incomplete. The table lists some 200,000 clones, nearly 80% of them singletons. The CDR3 extends over 17 amino acids. Between the trimmed V and J ends, which lost 4 bases and 0 bases, there was a span of 16 bases. CDR1 and CDR2 from the germline V gene are MNHNS and SASEGT. The TCR comes from a human donor with chronic lymphocytic leukemia. The chain recombines TRBV6-1 with TRBJ1-5; a possible D gene is TRBD1 (5 bases). The sample in question was PBMCs, obtained after 12 months of ibrutinib treatment. The CDR3 region has the DNA TGTGCCAGCAGTGGCAGGGTAGTTCTCGGTAGCAATCAGCCCCAGCATTTT. Its translation is CASSGRVVLGSNQPQHF.